These 9 T cell receptor beta chains came from one sample sequenced in a study of shared clonotypes between healthy human individuals. Generated by immunoSEQ multiplex PCR, the TCRdb table keeps only in-frame clones and is missing some. The repertoire includes over a million clones, 75% to 85% of them detected once, and under 0.8% sits in the top ten. The specimen sequenced was memory CD4+ T cells from PBMCs. This sample's subset: CD45RA-negative fraction. The receptors were sampled from a man between 18 and 35 years old in good health. Some clones in this sample may be carry-over from other donors' samples.

This clone was detected ten times or more. The chain joins TRBV6-1 to TRBJ2-7; 7 bases are a match to TRBD2. The ends lost 0 bases at V and 3 bases at J; junction bases unmatched: 5. Germline CDR1 and CDR2: MNHNS and SASEGT. The CDR3 spans 15 residues. The CDR3 bases are TGTGCCAGCAGTGAAGCGGGAGGGGCGGACTACGAGCAGTACTTC. This codes for CASSEAGGADYEQYF.

The chain recombines TRBV15 with TRBJ2-5; the D call may be TRBD1 or TRBD2 (6 bases each). The V gene's germline CDR1 is LNHNV and CDR2 YYDKDF (reference sequence). The V gene lost 5 bases and the J gene lost 4 bases, with 14 bases spanning the gap. CDR3 size: 14 residues. CDR3 coding DNA: TGTGCCACCAGCGTCAGGGGAGGTAGAGAGACCCAGTACTTC. Translating gives CATSVRGGRETQYF.

The chain links TRBV5-1 to TRBJ2-2; D remains unclear. V lost 0 bases to trimming and J lost 0 bases, with 9 bases between them. Germline-derived CDR1 and CDR2 are SGHRS and YFSETQ. There are 16 residues in the CDR3. CDR3 region: CASSLAATPNTGELFF. The CDR3 DNA reads TGCGCCAGCAGCTTGGCGGCGACACCGAACACCGGGGAGCTGTTTTTT.

This rearrangement joins TRBV11-2 to TRBJ2-5; 7 nucleotides line up with TRBD1. Germline V lookup: CDR1 SGHAT, CDR2 FQNNGV. The CDR3 is made up of 15 amino acids. After removal of 5 bases from V and 3 bases from J, the junction contained 9 bases not matched to a gene. The CDR3 sequence: CASSLGAGGKETQYF. CDR3 DNA sequence: TGTGCCAGCAGCCTGGGGGCAGGGGGAAAAGAGACCCAGTACTTC.

The J gene is TRBJ2-7, the V gene TRBV29-1, with D possibly being TRBD2 (5 bases). Germline V lookup: CDR1 SQVTM, CDR2 ANQGSEA. Trimming cost V 1 base and J 8 bases, with 9 bases left between them. The length of the CDR3 is 11 residues. The CDR3 spells CSVEGGSKQYF. CDR3 sequence (DNA): TGCAGCGTTGAAGGAGGGTCCAAGCAGTACTTC.

The genes are TRBV28 and TRBJ1-2; D is perhaps TRBD1 (5 bases). The V and J ends lost 6 bases and 6 bases respectively, with 11 bases between them. Germline V CDR1 and CDR2: MDHEN, SYDVKM. The CDR3 is made up of 12 amino acids. CDR3 loop: CASRGLNDGYTF. Written as DNA, the CDR3 is TGTGCCAGCAGGGGGCTTAATGATGGCTACACCTTC.

The chain uses TRBV30 and TRBJ1-4; no definite D call. The CDR3 is 14 residues long. Trimming stripped 0 bases from V and 0 bases from J, with 5 bases between. Germline V gene data show CDR1 as GTSNPN and CDR2 as SVGIG (reference sequence). Here the CDR3 reads CAWSVSTTNEKLFF. The CDR3 bases are TGTGCCTGGAGTGTCAGTACAACTAATGAAAAACTGTTTTTT.

The chain combines TRBV27 with TRBJ1-3; TRBD1 might be the D (6 bases). The V gene lost 6 bases and the J gene lost 3 bases, with 12 bases spanning the gap. This CDR3 has 14 residues. Germline V lookup: CDR1 MNHEY, CDR2 SMNVEV (reference sequence). The CDR3 coding sequence is TGTGCCAGCAGCGGACTCAGGGGTGGAAACACCATATATTTT. Translated, it gives CASSGLRGGNTIYF.

The chain carries TRBV2 and TRBJ2-2; D remains ambiguous. V was trimmed by 6 bases and J by 5 bases, leaving 13 bases between them. Germline values: CDR1 SNHLY, CDR2 FYNNEI. This CDR3 has 14 amino acids. This chain's CDR3 is CASRASLGTGELFF. CDR3 DNA: TGTGCCAGCAGGGCCAGTCTGGGTACCGGGGAGCTGTTTTTT.